This T cell receptor (beta chain) was recovered during a study of blood T cell repertoires in COVID-19. Study-level background: The study drew acute and convalescent COVID-19 samples from the United States, Italy and Spain. Nucleic acid was either cDNA or gDNA, and it came from T cells, B-cell-depleted T cells, or PBMCs.

In the original analysis: Reference gene primers were amplified, and this amplification served to estimate nucleated cell counts. Profiled with immunoSEQ multiplex PCR; TCRdb holds only in-frame clones, not every one. The DNA gave D and trimming, while V, J and clone size come from that table. The sample has about 33,000 clones, approximately 95% seen once. CDR3 length: 19 residues. With V trimmed by 7 bases and J by 8 bases, 18 bases remained unmatched. CDR1 PRHDT and CDR2 FYEKMQ come from the germline V gene (reference sequence). Material for sequencing was peripheral blood. V usage is TRBV13 and J usage is TRBJ2-1, with TRBD2 matching over 15 bases. This receptor was obtained from a male donor with active COVID-19. CDR3 amino acids: CASTIGLAGGPSRNDEQFF. CDR3 nucleotide sequence: TGTGCCAGCACAATAGGACTAGCGGGGGGGCCATCCCGAAATGATGAGCAGTTCTTC.